Below, 3 T cell receptor beta chains from the same sample are listed, as sequenced in a study of blood T cells in healthy people across ages. For the second PCR, which ran for roughly 6 to 12 cycles, a sample-barcoded 5' primer and a J-beta primer mix were used. TCRdb used MiXCR to reprocess the 5' RACE reads, holding one entry per CDR3 protein. The sample has around 1.1 million distinct CDR3 sequences; around two fifths are singletons. The sequenced sample consisted of blood. Receptors originate from a man aged 18 to 29 in good health.

Concerning this clonotype: Mismatch with germline at one junction end may stem from a read error. V and J are TRBV5-1 and TRBJ2-7; D is possibly TRBD1 (5 bases). The CDR3 contains 15 residues. Germline V gene data show CDR1 as SGHRS and CDR2 as YFSETQ. The CDR3 is CASSTDRVSSYAQYF. The CDR3 DNA sequence: TGCGCCAGCAGCACCGACAGAGTTAGCTCCTACGCGCAGTACTTC.

V is TRBV7-9 and J is TRBJ2-5; 8 bases are a match to TRBD2. Germline loops: CDR1 SEHNR, CDR2 FQNEAQ (reference sequence). CDR3 size: 17 residues. V trimming: 1 base; J trimming: 11 bases; junction bases outside the gene matches: 18. For the CDR3, the DNA is TGTGCCAGCAGCTTAGTGGGTAGCGGGGTCTCCTACAATGAGCAGTACTTC. This translates into CASSLVGSGVSYNEQYF.

This clonotype showed up just a few times. The genes are TRBV9 and TRBJ2-4, with 7 bases that match TRBD1. The assigned J gene may be wrong: the sequence end matches TRBJ2-5 better. This CDR3 spans 16 amino acids. Germline CDR1 is SGDLS and CDR2 is YYNGEE. The CDR3 region is CASTMSRQGGYETQYF. In DNA, the CDR3 is TGTGCCAGCACCATGTCTCGACAGGGCGGGTATGAGACCCAGTACTTC.